These 5 T cell receptor beta chains came from one sample sequenced in a study of CD8 T cells in Susac syndrome. Reverse transcription of about 0.5 to 1 ug RNA used random hexamers. TCRdb recomputed calls from the immunoSEQ multiplex PCR reads with MiXCR, one row per CDR3 protein. Of about 210,000 distinct CDR3 sequences listed, 95% are singletons. Sequenced sample: CD4+ T cells from PBMCs. The receptor source for this set is a human donor with multiple sclerosis.

The rearrangement joins TRBV5-4 to TRBJ2-7; 8 bases agree with TRBD1. There are 13 residues in the CDR3. Germline V CDR1 and CDR2: SGHNT, YYREEE (reference sequence). With V trimmed by 5 bases and J by 5 bases, 6 bases remained unmatched. CDR3: CASSPDRANEQYF. CDR3 DNA: TGTGCCAGCAGTCCGGACAGGGCCAACGAGCAGTACTTC.

The chain links TRBV3-1 to TRBJ1-6, with 10 bases fitting TRBD1. CDR3 size: 16 residues. Trimming took 0 bases from V and 7 from J; bases not matched to a gene: 3. CDR1 is LGHDT, CDR2 YNNKEL, per germline (reference sequence). The CDR3 region is CASSQDGGQGNSPLHF. The CDR3 DNA reads TGTGCCAGCAGCCAAGATGGGGGACAGGGGAATTCACCCCTCCACTTT.

The chain joins TRBV27 to TRBJ1-1; the D is unclear. Germline V gene sequence: CDR1 MNHEY, CDR2 SMNVEV (reference sequence). This CDR3 has 14 amino acids. V lost 0 bases to trimming and J lost 5 bases, with 10 bases between them. The CDR3 here is CASSLSNVGTEAFF. The CDR3 nucleotides are TGTGCCAGCAGTTTATCGAACGTGGGAACTGAAGCTTTCTTT.

CDR3 coding DNA: TGCAGCGTTGACCACGGGTCCGAGCAGTACTTC. It yields the protein CSVDHGSEQYF. This chain links TRBV29-1 with TRBJ2-7; D unresolved. Germline V gene lookup returns CDR1 SQVTM and CDR2 ANQGSEA. This CDR3 is 11 amino acids long. V was shortened by 3 bases and J by 6 bases, with 9 bases between the two germline ends.

V usage is TRBV14 and J usage is TRBJ2-3; D ambiguous. The CDR3 has 14 residues. Germline CDR1 SGHDN, CDR2 FVKESK. The V end was cut by 1 base, the J end by 5 bases, with 10 bases between. CDR3 sequence: CASSQAITVDTQYF. As DNA, the CDR3 is TGTGCCAGCAGCCAAGCGATTACGGTAGATACGCAGTATTTT.